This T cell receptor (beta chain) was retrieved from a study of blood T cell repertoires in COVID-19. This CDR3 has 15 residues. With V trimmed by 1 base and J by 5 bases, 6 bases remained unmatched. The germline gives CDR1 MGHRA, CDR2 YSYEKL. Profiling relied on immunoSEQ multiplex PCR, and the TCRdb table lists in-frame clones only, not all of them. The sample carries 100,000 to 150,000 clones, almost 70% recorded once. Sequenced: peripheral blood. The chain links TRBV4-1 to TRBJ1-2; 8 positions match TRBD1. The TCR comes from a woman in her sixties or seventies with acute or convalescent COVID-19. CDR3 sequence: CASSQGSRDRYGYTF. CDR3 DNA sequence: TGCGCCAGCAGCCAAGGGTCTCGGGACAGGTATGGCTACACCTTC.